This TCR beta chain was recovered during a study of blood T cells in healthy people across ages. Germline CDR1 is KGHSH and CDR2 is LQKENI. V shed 3 bases and J shed 6 bases, with 17 bases lying between them. CDR3 length: 15 residues. Study observations and caveats: A strong correlation between TCR beta diversity and naive T cell percentage was seen. It was held that the diversity estimates obtained from one million T cells were underestimates. With age, beta diversity per million T cells declined roughly linearly, significantly by approximately 41.

With a J-beta primer mix and a sample-barcoded 5' primer, a second PCR ran 7 to 11 cycles. TCRdb re-called the 5' RACE reads with MiXCR, one entry per CDR3 protein. Of approximately 2,000,000 distinct CDR3 sequences listed, about two fifths are singletons. This clonotype has only a few counts. Its antigen is as yet unknown. The clonotype was recovered from a human donor in good health. The chain joins TRBV18 to TRBJ1-1; D may be TRBD1 (5 bases). Sequenced: blood. The CDR3 nucleotides read TGTGCCAGCTCACCCGGACCGGGACCGAAGGCTGAAGCTTTCTTT. Translation: CASSPGPGPKAEAFF.